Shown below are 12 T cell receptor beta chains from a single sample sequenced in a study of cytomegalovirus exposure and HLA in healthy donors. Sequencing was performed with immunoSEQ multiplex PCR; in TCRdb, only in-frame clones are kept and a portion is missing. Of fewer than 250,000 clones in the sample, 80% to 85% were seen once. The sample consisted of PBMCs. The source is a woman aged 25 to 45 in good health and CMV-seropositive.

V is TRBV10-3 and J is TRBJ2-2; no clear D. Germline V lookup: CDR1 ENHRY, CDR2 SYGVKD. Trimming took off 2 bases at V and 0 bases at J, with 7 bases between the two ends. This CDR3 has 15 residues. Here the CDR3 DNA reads TGTGCCATCAGTGAGATACCAACGAACACCGGGGAGCTGTTTTTT. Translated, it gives CAISEIPTNTGELFF.

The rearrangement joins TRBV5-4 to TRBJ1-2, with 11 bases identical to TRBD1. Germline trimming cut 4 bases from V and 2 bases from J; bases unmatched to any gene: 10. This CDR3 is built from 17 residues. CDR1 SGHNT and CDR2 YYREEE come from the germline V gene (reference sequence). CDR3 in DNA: TGTGCCAGCAGCAAAGCTACCGGACAGGGGGCGAACTATGGCTACACCTTC. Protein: CASSKATGQGANYGYTF.

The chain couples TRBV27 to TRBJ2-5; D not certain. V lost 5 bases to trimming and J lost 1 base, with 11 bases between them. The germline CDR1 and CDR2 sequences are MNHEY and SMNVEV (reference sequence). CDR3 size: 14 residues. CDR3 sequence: CASSPRHIQETQYF. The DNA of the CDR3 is TGTGCCAGCAGTCCAAGACACATCCAAGAGACCCAGTACTTC.

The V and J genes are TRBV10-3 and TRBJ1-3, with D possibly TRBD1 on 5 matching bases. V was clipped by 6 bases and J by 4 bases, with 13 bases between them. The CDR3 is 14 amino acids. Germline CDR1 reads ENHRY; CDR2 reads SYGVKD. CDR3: CAISSGGSGNTIYF. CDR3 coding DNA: TGTGCCATCAGCTCTGGGGGTTCAGGAAACACCATATATTTT.

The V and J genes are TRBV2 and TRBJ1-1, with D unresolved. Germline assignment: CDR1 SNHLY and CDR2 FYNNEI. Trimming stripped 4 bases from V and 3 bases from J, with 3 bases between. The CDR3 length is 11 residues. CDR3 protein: CASSVDTEAFF. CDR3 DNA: TGTGCCAGCAGTGTTGACACTGAAGCTTTCTTT.

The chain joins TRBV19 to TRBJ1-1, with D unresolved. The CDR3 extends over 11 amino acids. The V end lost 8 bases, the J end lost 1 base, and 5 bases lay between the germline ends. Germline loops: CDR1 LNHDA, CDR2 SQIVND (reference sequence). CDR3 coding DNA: TGTGCCAGTGGGCCGAACACTGAAGCTTTCTTT. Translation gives CASGPNTEAFF.

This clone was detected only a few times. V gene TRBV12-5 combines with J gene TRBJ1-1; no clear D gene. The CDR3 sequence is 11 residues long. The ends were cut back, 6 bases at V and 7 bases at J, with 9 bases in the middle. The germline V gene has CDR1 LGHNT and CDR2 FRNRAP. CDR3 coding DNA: TGTGCTAGTGGCTGGATGAGTGAAGCTTTCTTT. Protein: CASGWMSEAFF.

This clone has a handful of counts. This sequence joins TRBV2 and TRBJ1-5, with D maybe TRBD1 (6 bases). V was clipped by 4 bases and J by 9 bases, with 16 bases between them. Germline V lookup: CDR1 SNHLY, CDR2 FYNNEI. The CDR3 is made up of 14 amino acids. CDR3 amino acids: CASSAGGARVPQHF. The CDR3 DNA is TGTGCCAGCAGTGCGGGGGGCGCCCGGGTGCCCCAGCATTTT.

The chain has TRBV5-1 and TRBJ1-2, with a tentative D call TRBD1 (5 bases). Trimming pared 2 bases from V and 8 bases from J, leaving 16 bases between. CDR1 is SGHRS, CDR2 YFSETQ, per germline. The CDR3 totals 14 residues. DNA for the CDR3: TGCGCCAGCAGCTTTAGCTCGACAGCTTTAGGCTACACCTTC. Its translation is CASSFSSTALGYTF.

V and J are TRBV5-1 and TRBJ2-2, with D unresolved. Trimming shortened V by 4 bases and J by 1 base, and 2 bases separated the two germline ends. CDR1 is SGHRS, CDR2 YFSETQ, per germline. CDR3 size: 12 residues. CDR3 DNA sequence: TGCGCCAGCAGCAAGAACACCGGGGAGCTGTTTTTT. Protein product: CASSKNTGELFF.

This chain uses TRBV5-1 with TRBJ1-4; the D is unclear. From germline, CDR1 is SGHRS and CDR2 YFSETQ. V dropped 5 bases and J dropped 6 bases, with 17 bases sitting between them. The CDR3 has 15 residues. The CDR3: CASSQGRVSDEKLFF. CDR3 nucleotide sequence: TGCGCCAGCAGTCAAGGCCGGGTGAGCGATGAAAAACTGTTTTTT.

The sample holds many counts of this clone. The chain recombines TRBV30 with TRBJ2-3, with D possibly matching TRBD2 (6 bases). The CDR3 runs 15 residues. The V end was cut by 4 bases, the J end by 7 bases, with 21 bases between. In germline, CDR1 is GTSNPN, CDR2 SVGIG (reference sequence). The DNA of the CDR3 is TGTGCCTGGAACCCTGGTAGCGGTTTCTTAAATACGCAGTATTTT. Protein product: CAWNPGSGFLNTQYF.